The source of this TCR beta chain is a study of radiotherapy plus CTLA-4 blockade in lung cancer. Notes on the study in general: Dynamics of early blood T cell clones, together with interferon-beta, were reportedly the best predictors of response. In blood, tumor-derived TCR clones expanded after radiotherapy plus ipilimumab.

A remark on this clone: What it binds is unknown.

Produced via immunoSEQ multiplex PCR; TCRdb's table is partial and in-frame only. This table holds roughly 100,000 clones, roughly 84% found once. The CDR3 is 15 residues long. The germline V gene encodes CDR1 LGHNA and CDR2 YSLEER. Trimming cost V 4 bases and J 3 bases, with 15 bases left between them. The clonotype comes from a human donor with non-small cell lung cancer that progressed on radiotherapy plus ipilimumab. Some clones in this sample may be carry-over from other donors' samples. The sequencing here drew on peripheral blood, taken from a patient treated with radiotherapy plus ipilimumab. V usage is TRBV4-3 and J usage is TRBJ1-2; TRBD1 is a possible D gene (5 bases). The CDR3 bases are TGCGCCAGCAGCCTGGGACCACAGGCGGACTATGGCTACACCTTC. This gives the protein CASSLGPQADYGYTF.